The next 11 T cell receptor beta chains were all read from a single sample in a study of cytomegalovirus exposure and HLA in healthy donors. PCR employed 60 Vbeta and 13 Jbeta primers. This table comes from immunoSEQ multiplex PCR, and its TCRdb copy is limited to in-frame clones, with some not included. The table has 150,000 to 200,000 clones, less than 90% seen once. What was sequenced was PBMCs. These receptors originate from a girl less than two years old in good health and CMV-seronegative.

The genes are TRBV7-9 and TRBJ2-1, with TRBD2 identical over 11 bases. CDR3 size: 16 residues. CDR1 is SEHNR and CDR2 is FQNEAQ in the germline V gene (reference sequence). With V trimmed by 4 bases and J by 4 bases, 6 bases remained unmatched. The DNA for the CDR3 is TGTGCCAGCAGCTCTACGGGACTAGCGGTATACAATGAGCAGTTCTTC. This translates into CASSSTGLAVYNEQFF.

The genes are TRBV7-8 and TRBJ2-1, with 11 positions matching TRBD2. CDR3 size: 17 residues. Germline V gives CDR1 SGHVS, CDR2 FQNEAQ. The V and J ends lost 4 bases and 4 bases, in that order; junction bases with no gene match: 9. The CDR3 region has the DNA TGTGCCAGCAGCTCACTGGGGACTAGCGGATTATACAATGAGCAGTTCTTC. Amino acids: CASSSLGTSGLYNEQFF.

Concerning this clone: The sample carries other DNA sequences with the same CDR3. This chain links TRBV4-1 with TRBJ2-1, with 7 bases lining up with TRBD1. This CDR3 contains 15 residues. CDR1 is MGHRA and CDR2 is YSYEKL in the germline V gene. The junction had 4 bases not matched to a gene; V was cut back by 1 base and J by 4 bases. The CDR3 DNA reads TGCGCCAGCAGCCAAGGACAGGGCCCTTACAATGAGCAGTTCTTC. It translates to CASSQGQGPYNEQFF.

The gene calls are TRBV27 and TRBJ2-7; possible D gene TRBD1, 5 bases. The V end lost 7 bases, the J end lost 3 bases, and 10 bases lay between the germline ends. Germline V lookup: CDR1 MNHEY, CDR2 SMNVEV (reference sequence). This CDR3 region has 12 residues. As DNA, the CDR3 is TGTGCCAGCATTGGGCAGGGCTACGAGCAGTACTTC. Translated: CASIGQGYEQYF.

The rearrangement links TRBV7-3 to TRBJ1-2, with TRBD1 as a possible D gene (5 bases). CDR1 and CDR2 from the germline V gene are SGHTA and FQGTGA. CDR3 size: 15 residues. The V and J ends lost 1 base and 2 bases respectively, with 11 bases between them. CDR3 in DNA: TGTGCCAGCAGCTTAAGTCCGGGGGTGAACTATGGCTACACCTTC. This encodes CASSLSPGVNYGYTF. The entire variable domain, with the rest obtained from reference TRBV7-3 and TRBJ1-2, is as follows: GAGVSQTPSNKVTEKGKYVELRCDPISGHTALYWYRQSLGQGPEFLIYFQGTGAADDSGLPNDRFFAVRPEGSVSTLKIQRTERGDSAVYLCASSLSPGVNYGYTFGSGTRLTVV.

This chain uses TRBV7-2 with TRBJ2-2, with 11 bases that match TRBD2. V was pared by 5 bases and J by 4 bases, with 6 bases of the junction left unmatched. CDR3 size: 16 residues. CDR1 is SGHTA and CDR2 is FQGNSA in the germline V gene. CDR3 nucleotides: TGTGCCAGCAGCCCTATAGCGGGAGGGATCACCGGGGAGCTGTTTTTT. Amino acids: CASSPIAGGITGELFF. Full variable domain (remainder filled in from reference TRBV7-2 and TRBJ2-2): GAGVSQSPSNKVTEKGKDVELRCDPISGHTALYWYRQSLGQGLEFLIYFQGNSAPDKSGLPSDRFSAERTGGSVSTLTIQRTQQEDSAVYLCASSPIAGGITGELFFGEGSRLTVL.

This chain links TRBV7-2 with TRBJ2-5; 8 positions match TRBD2. The J call may be wrong; the DNA end is better matched by TRBJ2-7. CDR3 length: 15 amino acids. Germline V gene sequence: CDR1 SGHTA, CDR2 FQGNSA. For the CDR3, the DNA is TGTGCCAGCAGCCTGGGGCTAGCGGGCAACTACGAGCAGTACTTC. It specifies CASSLGLAGNYEQYF.

This sequence joins TRBV5-1 and TRBJ2-3; TRBD2 aligns across 9 bases. V trimming: 0 bases; J trimming: 8 bases; junction bases outside the gene matches: 7. The CDR3 is 15 amino acids. CDR1 is SGHRS, CDR2 YFSETQ, per germline. CDR3 nucleotide sequence: TGCGCCAGCAGCTTGGGCGCGGGGGGGCTGGGTACGCAGTATTTT. It encodes CASSLGAGGLGTQYF.

The chain carries TRBV27 and TRBJ2-7; TRBD1 might be the D (5 bases). V was trimmed by 2 bases and J by 7 bases, leaving 15 bases between them. The CDR3 loop spans 14 amino acids. The germline V gene has CDR1 MNHEY and CDR2 SMNVEV (reference sequence). The CDR3 nucleotides are TGTGCCAGCAGTTTAAAAGCCCAGGGAAATGAGCAGTACTTC. Translation gives CASSLKAQGNEQYF.

The rearrangement joins TRBV5-4 to TRBJ2-7; 9 nucleotides align to TRBD2. Germline loops: CDR1 SGHNT, CDR2 YYREEE (reference sequence). The CDR3 consists of 18 residues. V dropped 3 bases and J dropped 2; count of bases not matched to a gene: 15. The CDR3 reads CASSWGRRGGQYTYEQYF. In DNA, the CDR3 is TGTGCCAGCAGCTGGGGTAGGCGGGGGGGCCAATACACCTACGAGCAGTACTTC.

The rearrangement uses TRBV7-9 and TRBJ2-7; 9 positions agree with TRBD1. The trim removed 7 bases at V and 4 bases at J, leaving 11 bases unmatched. CDR3 length: 15 amino acids. CDR1 and CDR2 (germline): SEHNR, FQNEAQ (reference sequence). The CDR3, as DNA: TGTGCCAGCACTTCGACCCGGGACAGGGAATACGAGCAGTACTTC. Its translation is CASTSTRDREYEQYF.